Described below is a single T cell receptor (beta chain) sequence and its context. Its target is unknown. The authors split each subset's genomic DNA evenly across several immunoSEQ plates. As processed by the authors: ImmunoSEQ sequences covered only the junction and lacked quality scores; filtering therefore differed. Libraries were prepared by immunoSEQ multiplex PCR; TCRdb keeps only in-frame clonotypes and omits some of them. V and J calls plus clone size are reproduced from that table; the DNA served to infer D and trimming. The sample contains a few million clones, roughly 92% of which appear only once. The data were taken from a study of shared clonotypes between healthy human individuals. This CDR3 has 16 amino acids. Per germline, CDR1 LNHDA and CDR2 SQIVND (reference sequence). The V end lost 5 bases, the J end lost 2 bases, and 16 bases lay between the germline ends. Regarding the study as a whole: Naive CD4 clonotype sharing across several donors was around 5.5%.

Sequences were obtained from naive CD4+ T cells from PBMCs. Subset of the sample: CD45RA+ positively selected. The receptor comes from a man younger than 30 in good health. Some clones in this sample may be carry-over from other donors' samples. This sequence joins TRBV19 and TRBJ1-5, with D tentatively TRBD1 (6 bases). The CDR3 protein is CASSDRTEGGNQPQHF. The CDR3 nucleotides read TGTGCCAGTAGTGATCGGACAGAGGGAGGCAATCAGCCCCAGCATTTT.